Listed here is a single T cell receptor (beta chain). The sample is drawn from a study of patients with pleural tuberculosis. Germline V CDR1 and CDR2: MNHEY, SMNVEV (reference sequence). The CDR3 totals 14 residues. Trimming took 5 bases from V and 4 from J, leaving 12 bases between them. TCRdb used MiXCR to reprocess the reads, holding one entry per CDR3 protein. The data contain nearly 30,000 distinct CDR3 sequences, 18% of them singletons. This chain links TRBV27 with TRBJ1-5; D uncertain. The receptor was isolated from a human donor with pleural tuberculosis. Sequenced sample: peripheral blood. CDR3 protein: CASSIGPGNQPQHF. CDR3 coding DNA: TGTGCCAGCAGTATTGGGCCTGGAAATCAGCCCCAGCATTTT.